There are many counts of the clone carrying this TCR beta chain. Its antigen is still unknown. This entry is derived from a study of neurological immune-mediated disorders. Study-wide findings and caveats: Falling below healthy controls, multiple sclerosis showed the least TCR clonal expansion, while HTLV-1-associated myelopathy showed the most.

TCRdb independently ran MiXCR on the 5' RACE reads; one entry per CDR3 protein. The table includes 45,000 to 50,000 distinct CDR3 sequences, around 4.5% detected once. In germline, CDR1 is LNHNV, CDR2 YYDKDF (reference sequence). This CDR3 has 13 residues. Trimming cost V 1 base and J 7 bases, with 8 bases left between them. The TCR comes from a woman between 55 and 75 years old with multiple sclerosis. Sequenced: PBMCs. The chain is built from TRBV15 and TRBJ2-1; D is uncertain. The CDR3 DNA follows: TGTGCCACCAGCAGAGCCATCGATAATGAGCAGTTCTTC. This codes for CATSRAIDNEQFF.